Listed below are T cell receptor beta chains from one sample, sequenced in a study of CD8+CD57+ T cells in acquired aplastic anemia. MiXCR, applied by TCRdb to the reads, yields one record per CDR3 protein. This table has approximately 200,000 distinct CDR3 sequences, less than 65% appearing once. The sample taken for sequencing was sorted CD4+, CD8+, or CD8+CD57+ T cells (not recorded which) from PBMCs. The receptors come from a human donor in good health, serving as a control. CDR3s leave out the opening cysteine and the closing phenylalanine or tryptophan.

j_call v_call cdr3_aa
TRBJ1-2 TRBV30 ASHQLFRGYGYT
TRBJ1-1 TRBV5-1 ATKQGEDTEAF
TRBJ2-3 TRBV10-3 AVGAGGTDTQY
TRBJ2-7 TRBV2 ASSPGQGYYEQY
TRBJ2-1 TRBV19 ASSGGGHVNEQF
TRBJ1-2 TRBV19 ASSPTGTGSSYGYT
TRBJ2-2 TRBV7-3 ASSLAGSSPGELF
TRBJ2-1 TRBV15 ATSVGQGGGYNEQF
TRBJ2-1 TRBV7-4 ASSLGTGVEQF
TRBJ1-2 TRBV2 ASRGPTGSTGYT
TRBJ2-3 TRBV19 ASSILKTSGASTDTQY
TRBJ1-5 TRBV7-2 ASSLGLGEKQPQH
TRBJ2-7 TRBV20-1 SARALPLEY
TRBJ2-7 TRBV11-2 ASSSIRDRNYEQY
TRBJ1-4 TRBV10-3 ASTPFGTENEKLF
TRBJ2-3 TRBV9 ASSVNYRNVDTQY
TRBJ2-7 TRBV7-2 ASSVPGLEQY
TRBJ1-4 TRBV7-8 ASSLARDNEKLF
TRBJ2-7 TRBV20-1 SAVLAGSYNEQY
TRBJ1-6 TRBV12-3/TRBV12-4 ASSLGQGKDNSPLH
TRBJ2-5 TRBV6-1 ASSAEPGTSGLWETQY
TRBJ2-5 TRBV7-2 ASSSGTGGYNETQY